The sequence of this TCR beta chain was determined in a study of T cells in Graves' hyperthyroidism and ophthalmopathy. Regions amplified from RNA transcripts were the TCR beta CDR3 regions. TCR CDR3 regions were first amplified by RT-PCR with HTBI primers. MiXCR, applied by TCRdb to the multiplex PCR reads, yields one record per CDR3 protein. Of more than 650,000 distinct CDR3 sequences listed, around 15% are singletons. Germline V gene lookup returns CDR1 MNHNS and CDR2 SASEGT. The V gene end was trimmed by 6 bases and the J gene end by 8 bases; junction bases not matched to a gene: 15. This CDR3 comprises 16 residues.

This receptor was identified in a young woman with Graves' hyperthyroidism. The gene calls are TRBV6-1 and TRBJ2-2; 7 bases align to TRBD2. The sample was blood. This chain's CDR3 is CASSQGLAASTGELFF. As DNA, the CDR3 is TGTGCCAGCAGCCAAGGGCTAGCGGCATCTACTGGGGAGCTGTTTTTT.